The following is a T cell receptor (beta chain) sequence with its context. Patients from Seattle were sampled longitudinally, starting during active infection. From germline, CDR1 is PRHDT and CDR2 FYEKMQ (reference sequence). Between the trimmed V and J ends, which lost 5 bases and 1 base, there was a span of 17 bases. The CDR3 is 16 amino acids. This sample was taken from a study of blood T cell repertoires in COVID-19. Profiling relied on immunoSEQ multiplex PCR, and the TCRdb table lists in-frame clones only, not all of them. The repertoire holds 62,000 or so clones, with 78% as singletons. The rearrangement uses TRBV13 and TRBJ1-1; no definite D call. This receptor was obtained from a man in his 60s with COVID-19, enrolled during active disease. Sequencing was done on a sample of peripheral blood. The DNA of the CDR3 is TGTGCCAGCAGCCCCCTCGAGGGCCTTCAGAACACTGAAGCTTTCTTT. This codes for CASSPLEGLQNTEAFF.